The source of this T cell receptor beta chain is a study of cytomegalovirus exposure and HLA in healthy donors. Notes on the study in general: Sequencing had likely introduced a cluster of highly shared sequence variants as an artifact.

As for this clone: Its specificity is unknown.

In the PCR, 60 Vbeta and 13 Jbeta primers were used. Repertoires were generated with immunoSEQ multiplex PCR, while TCRdb's copy carries only in-frame clones and drops some. The repertoire holds about 100,000 clones, with under 85% as singletons. Sequencing was done on a sample of PBMCs. The receptor's source is a woman in her forties in good health and CMV-seronegative.

CDR3 DNA: TGTGCCATCACCCCCGACAGGGGGCGTGAGCAGTACTTC. Translating gives CAITPDRGREQYF. The chain recombines TRBV30 with TRBJ2-7, with 10 nucleotides matching TRBD1. J gave up 7 bases and V 8 bases, and 11 bases lay outside the gene matches. Germline assignment: CDR1 GTSNPN and CDR2 SVGIG (reference sequence). This CDR3 is 13 amino acids long.